These 21 T cell receptor beta chains came from one sample sequenced in a study of graft-versus-host responses after intestinal transplantation. The protocol was immunoSEQ multiplex PCR, while the TCRdb copy is restricted to in-frame clones and leaves out a portion. This table holds more than 40,000 clones, 85% to 95% found once. These receptors have no identified antigens. The specimen was unstimulated CD8+ T cells sorted from spleen or lymph node cells, collected before transplant. The origin of the receptors is a human donor who was the organ donor for an intestinal transplant.

The J gene is TRBJ2-1, the V gene TRBV9; TRBD2 is a possible D gene (5 bases). The CDR3 has 14 amino acids. Germline CDR1 is SGDLS and CDR2 is YYNGEE. Trimming left V 4 bases short and J 0 bases short, with 8 bases between. CDR3 in amino acids: CASSKGLSYNEQFF. In DNA form, the CDR3 reads TGTGCCAGCAGCAAAGGACTCTCCTACAATGAGCAGTTCTTC.

The chain uses TRBV9 and TRBJ2-3, with D possibly TRBD2 on 6 matching bases. This CDR3 comprises 15 residues. Germline values: CDR1 SGDLS, CDR2 YYNGEE. Trimming removed 3 bases at V and 1 base at J, with 12 bases between. CDR3 sequence: CASSAGWGGTDTQYF. The CDR3 DNA sequence: TGTGCCAGCAGCGCCGGGTGGGGGGGCACAGATACGCAGTATTTT.

The V gene is TRBV5-1, the J gene TRBJ2-7, with TRBD2 as a possible D gene (7 bases). The CDR3 covers 14 residues. Trimming removed 4 bases from V and 3 bases from J, with 14 bases in between. Germline V gene lookup returns CDR1 SGHRS and CDR2 YFSETQ. This CDR3 reads CASSVTGGGYEQYF. In nucleotides, the CDR3 is TGCGCCAGCAGCGTGACGGGGGGCGGCTACGAGCAGTACTTC.

The V call is TRBV29-1, the J call TRBJ2-7; 9 bases are a match to TRBD1. V trimming: 7 bases; J trimming: 2 bases; junction bases outside the gene matches: 9. Germline CDR1 and CDR2: SQVTM and ANQGSEA. The CDR3 sequence is 14 residues long. CDR3 DNA: TGCAGCGCCGCCCTCGGGACAGGGCCCTACGAGCAGTACTTC. This codes for CSAALGTGPYEQYF.

The chain combines TRBV6-1 with TRBJ1-5; weak D call: TRBD1 (5 bases). Germline V lookup: CDR1 MNHNS, CDR2 SASEGT. Trimming removed 2 bases from V and 4 bases from J, with 15 bases in between. The CDR3 has 16 amino acids. DNA for the CDR3: TGTGCCAGCAGTGAACTACAGGAACCCCCGAATCAGCCCCAGCATTTT. Protein: CASSELQEPPNQPQHF.

This sequence joins TRBV9 and TRBJ2-3, with a weak D call TRBD2 (6 bases). V lost 3 bases to trimming and J lost 10 bases, with 12 bases between them. Germline V gene sequence: CDR1 SGDLS, CDR2 YYNGEE. The CDR3 is 12 amino acids. CDR3 sequence reads: CASSDQTRPQYF. For the CDR3, the DNA is TGTGCCAGCAGCGACCAGACTAGACCGCAGTATTTT.

The CDR3 sequence is CASSLKGASYGYTF. In DNA, the CDR3 is TGTGCCAGCAGTTTAAAAGGGGCGAGCTATGGCTACACCTTC. V and J are TRBV27 and TRBJ1-2; D perhaps matches TRBD1 (5 bases). Trimming shortened V by 2 bases and J by 4 bases, and 11 bases separated the two germline ends. Germline CDR1 reads MNHEY; CDR2 reads SMNVEV (reference sequence). This CDR3 spans 14 amino acids.

This clone has a handful of counts. The chain joins TRBV27 to TRBJ2-7, with TRBD2 matching 7 bases. Germline lookup yields CDR1 MNHEY and CDR2 SMNVEV (reference sequence). This CDR3 has 13 residues. The junction had 9 bases not matched to a gene; V was cut back by 6 bases and J by 7 bases. CDR3 bases: TGTGCCAGCAGCCTGCGGGGGAGTTGGGAGCAGTACTTC. This translates into CASSLRGSWEQYF.

The chain is built from TRBV30 and TRBJ1-2, with unresolved D. The CDR3 covers 12 residues. The V gene lost 0 bases and the J gene lost 10 bases, with 12 bases spanning the gap. Germline loops: CDR1 GTSNPN, CDR2 SVGIG (reference sequence). This CDR3 is CAWSVRANIYTF. The CDR3 coding sequence is TGTGCCTGGAGTGTACGTGCGAACATCTACACCTTC.

This clone appeared once. The chain links TRBV4-1 to TRBJ1-6; 7 nucleotides match TRBD1. The length of the CDR3 is 17 residues. The V gene end was trimmed by 4 bases and the J gene end by 5 bases; junction bases not matched to a gene: 11. Germline lookup yields CDR1 MGHRA and CDR2 YSYEKL. The CDR3 loop reads CASSRTLQGTDNSPLHF. CDR3 nucleotide sequence: TGCGCCAGCAGCCGCACACTACAGGGGACGGATAATTCACCCCTCCACTTT.

This chain uses TRBV19 with TRBJ2-7, with D hard to call. Trimming stripped 5 bases from V and 3 bases from J, with 8 bases between. The CDR3 consists of 12 residues. The germline gives CDR1 LNHDA, CDR2 SQIVND (reference sequence). CDR3 sequence (DNA): TGTGCCAGTAGTGCGGACGGCTACGAGCAGTACTTC. Protein product: CASSADGYEQYF.

This chain connects TRBV6-5 to TRBJ1-1; D remains ambiguous. V was trimmed by 7 bases and J by 5 bases, leaving 17 bases between them. This CDR3 has 14 residues. CDR1 and CDR2 from the germline V gene are MNHEY and SVGAGI. The CDR3 region has the DNA TGTGCCAGCACTCACGATCCGGGAGGGACTGAAGCTTTCTTT. Translation: CASTHDPGGTEAFF.

CDR3: CASSFKAWVSYEQYF. The CDR3 DNA sequence: TGTGCCAGCAGTTTTAAGGCATGGGTCTCCTACGAGCAGTACTTC. The chain is built from TRBV27 and TRBJ2-7; unclear D gene. Germline CDR1 reads MNHEY; CDR2 reads SMNVEV (reference sequence). The CDR3 sequence is 15 residues long. The ends were cut back, 3 bases at V and 0 bases at J, with 12 bases in the middle.

J is TRBJ1-6 and V is TRBV13; perhaps TRBD1 as D (5 bases). Germline values: CDR1 PRHDT, CDR2 FYEKMQ (reference sequence). This CDR3 region has 14 residues. Trimming pared 5 bases from V and 12 bases from J, leaving 17 bases between. CDR3 sequence reads: CASSRGTDILPLHF. The CDR3, as DNA: TGTGCCAGCAGCCGAGGGACGGATATTTTACCCCTCCACTTT.

This clone was observed once. The chain couples TRBV11-1 to TRBJ2-1, with TRBD1 matching over 8 bases. CDR1 and CDR2 (germline): SGHAT, FQDESV (reference sequence). With V trimmed by 2 bases and J by 7 bases, 4 bases remained unmatched. The CDR3 has 14 residues. The CDR3 nucleotides read TGTGCCAGCAGCTTACATCAGGGGGCGAATGAGCAGTTCTTC. Translation: CASSLHQGANEQFF.

The chain links TRBV19 to TRBJ1-5; D gene ambiguous. Trimming took off 3 bases at V and 5 bases at J, with 14 bases between the two ends. There are 15 residues in the CDR3. CDR1 LNHDA and CDR2 SQIVND come from the germline V gene (reference sequence). CDR3 coding DNA: TGTGCCAGTAGTATTTCCCTGACACCTGATCAGCCCCAGCATTTT. Translating it yields CASSISLTPDQPQHF.

The V call is TRBV19, the J call TRBJ2-1, with D perhaps TRBD1 (5 bases). Trimming pared 5 bases from V and 0 bases from J, leaving 11 bases between. Germline V gene lookup returns CDR1 LNHDA and CDR2 SQIVND (reference sequence). This CDR3 region has 15 residues. CDR3 in DNA: TGTGCCAGTAGTGGGTCAGGGTTCTCCTACAATGAGCAGTTCTTC. Amino acids: CASSGSGFSYNEQFF. The full variable domain, in which reference TRBV19 and TRBJ2-1 provide the parts outside the CDR3, is DGGITQSPKYLFRKEGQNVTLSCEQNLNHDAMYWYRQDPGQGLRLIYYSQIVNDFQKGDIAEGYSVSREKKESFPLTVTSAQKNPTAFYLCASSGSGFSYNEQFFGPGTRLTVL.

This sequence joins TRBV4-2 and TRBJ2-3, with TRBD2 identical over 11 bases. In germline, CDR1 is LGHNA, CDR2 YNFKEQ. J was trimmed by 7 bases and V by 8 bases; bases with no gene match: 14. This CDR3 is 16 amino acids long. The CDR3 nucleotides read TGTGCCAGCGGGGGTGAACTAGCGGGGGACGCCAATACGCAGTATTTT. Protein product: CASGGELAGDANTQYF.

The chain combines TRBV7-9 with TRBJ2-6, with D unresolved. The germline V gene encodes CDR1 SEHNR and CDR2 FQNEAQ (reference sequence). CDR3 size: 16 residues. Deletions cut 1 base from V and 1 base from J, with 8 bases between. CDR3 in amino acids: CASSLVSGSGANVLTF. Here the CDR3 DNA reads TGTGCCAGCAGCTTAGTATCGGGTTCTGGGGCCAACGTCCTGACTTTC.

V gene TRBV5-1 combines with J gene TRBJ2-1; D gene uncertain. CDR1 and CDR2 from the germline V gene are SGHRS and YFSETQ. The CDR3 has 14 residues. Trimming removed 5 bases from V and 4 bases from J, with 13 bases in between. CDR3: CASSSGDEYNEQFF. Written as DNA, the CDR3 is TGCGCCAGCAGTTCGGGTGATGAGTACAATGAGCAGTTCTTC.

This rearrangement joins TRBV28 to TRBJ1-1; no clear D. The CDR3 runs to 15 residues. V was pared by 2 bases and J by 1 base, with 11 bases between. Germline-derived CDR1 and CDR2 are MDHEN and SYDVKM. The CDR3 coding sequence is TGTGCCAGCAGTTTAGGGCAGGCTGGGAACACTGAAGCTTTCTTT. It is translated as CASSLGQAGNTEAFF.